One sample yielded the 16 T cell receptor beta chains listed below, sequenced in a study of PD-1 blockade in classical Hodgkin lymphoma. The protocol was immunoSEQ multiplex PCR, while the TCRdb copy is restricted to in-frame clones and leaves out a portion. Altogether 25,000 to 35,000 clones are present, approximately 87% being singletons, with the ten largest covering 20% to 25%. Patients all relapsed after autologous stem cell transplantation, and there was variation in brentuximab vedotin exposure. The sample was peripheral blood mononuclear cells (PBMCs), taken before the second cycle of nivolumab. These receptors were obtained from a human donor with classical Hodgkin lymphoma.

The rearrangement joins TRBV19 to TRBJ2-5, with D maybe TRBD1 (6 bases). Trimming cost V 5 bases and J 4 bases, with 20 bases left between them. This CDR3 is 16 amino acids long. The germline V gene encodes CDR1 LNHDA and CDR2 SQIVND (reference sequence). The chain's CDR3 is CASSLFGQGGPETQYF. The CDR3 region has the DNA TGTGCCAGTAGTCTCTTCGGCCAAGGGGGACCAGAGACCCAGTACTTC.

V is TRBV7-2 and J is TRBJ1-4; D gene uncertain. The V and J ends lost 8 bases and 3 bases respectively, with 13 bases between them. CDR1 is SGHTA and CDR2 is FQGNSA in the germline V gene. The CDR3 has 14 amino acids. CDR3 loop: CASRSGIPNEKLFF. Written as DNA, the CDR3 is TGTGCCAGCCGCTCGGGGATACCTAATGAAAAACTGTTTTTT.

In DNA form, the CDR3 reads TGCGCCAGCGGGCCCCTTGGGGGCGTCCAAGAGACCCAGTACTTC. This codes for CASGPLGGVQETQYF. The rearrangement joins TRBV5-1 to TRBJ2-5; D possibly corresponds to TRBD1 (6 bases). The CDR3 totals 15 residues. Trimming cost V 7 bases and J 1 base, with 17 bases left between them. CDR1 and CDR2 (germline): SGHRS, YFSETQ.

The genes are TRBV6-1 and TRBJ2-1, with 11 bases matching TRBD1. The CDR3 is 14 residues long. V shed 3 bases, J shed 14 bases, and the junction held 9 bases outside the gene matches. In germline, CDR1 is MNHNS, CDR2 SASEGT. The CDR3 DNA is TGTGCCAGCAGTGAGGGGACAGGGGGATCTTCCGAGTTCTTC. Residues: CASSEGTGGSSEFF.

CDR3 amino acids: CASSQGANTEAFF. CDR3 nucleotide sequence: TGTGCCAGCAGCCAAGGGGCCAACACTGAAGCTTTCTTT. This chain joins TRBV14 and TRBJ1-1; D is unresolved. The CDR3 sequence is 13 residues long. From germline, CDR1 is SGHDN and CDR2 FVKESK. Trimming stripped 1 base from V and 2 bases from J, with 5 bases between. The complete variable domain, with remaining parts taken from reference TRBV14 and TRBJ1-1, reads EAGVTQFPSHSVIEKGQTVTLRCDPISGHDNLYWYRRVMGKEIKFLLHFVKESKQDESGMPNNRFLAERTGGTYSTLKVQPAELEDSGVYFCASSQGANTEAFFGQGTRLTVV.

V is TRBV5-6 and J is TRBJ2-1; 7 positions agree with TRBD1. Germline assignment: CDR1 SGHDT and CDR2 YYEEEE. The length of the CDR3 is 14 residues. V was clipped by 3 bases and J by 7 bases; unmatched bases: 7. The chain's CDR3 is CASSSTGLGNEQFF. The CDR3 DNA is TGTGCCAGCAGCTCGACAGGGTTGGGTAATGAGCAGTTCTTC.

This rearrangement joins TRBV19 to TRBJ1-2, with D possibly TRBD1 on 5 matching bases. V was shortened by 7 bases and J by 2 bases, with 11 bases between the two germline ends. Germline V gene data show CDR1 as LNHDA and CDR2 as SQIVND (reference sequence). This CDR3 spans 13 amino acids. The CDR3 DNA is TGTGCCAGTACCCTCCACAGGAACTATGGCTACACCTTC. Translation gives CASTLHRNYGYTF. Based on the CDR3 plus reference TRBV19 and TRBJ1-2, the full variable domain is DGGITQSPKYLFRKEGQNVTLSCEQNLNHDAMYWYRQDPGQGLRLIYYSQIVNDFQKGDIAEGYSVSREKKESFPLTVTSAQKNPTAFYLCASTLHRNYGYTFGSGTRLTVV.

This clone was recorded a few times. DNA for the CDR3: TGTGCCATCAGTGAGTCGGGACAGGGAGTACTGTTTTTT. Translating it yields CAISESGQGVLFF. The chain employs TRBV10-3 and TRBJ1-4; 9 bases fit TRBD1. Germline-derived CDR1 and CDR2 are ENHRY and SYGVKD. Trimming removed 0 bases from V and 13 bases from J; junction bases left unmatched: 3. The CDR3 runs 13 residues.

This rearrangement joins TRBV7-9 to TRBJ1-4; D uncertain. V was trimmed by 1 base and J by 7 bases, leaving 13 bases between them. This CDR3 is 15 amino acids long. The V gene's germline CDR1 is SEHNR and CDR2 FQNEAQ (reference sequence). DNA for the CDR3: TGTGCCAGCAGCTTAGAAGGTATCCGCGGTGAAAAACTGTTTTTT. This codes for CASSLEGIRGEKLFF. The whole variable domain, remainder taken from reference TRBV7-9 and TRBJ1-4, is DTGVSQNPRHKITKRGQNVTFRCDPISEHNRLYWYRQTLGQGPEFLTYFQNEAQLEKSRLLSDRFSAERPKGSFSTLEIQRTEQGDSAMYLCASSLEGIRGEKLFFGSGTQLSVL.

This chain links TRBV4-1 with TRBJ1-2, with TRBD1 identical over 8 bases. The V segment lost 4 bases and the J segment 2 bases; nucleotides outside the gene matches: 3. Germline CDR1 MGHRA, CDR2 YSYEKL. This CDR3 has 14 residues. The CDR3 spells CASSPRTGNYGYTF. For the CDR3, the DNA is TGCGCCAGCAGCCCAAGGACAGGGAACTATGGCTACACCTTC.

This clone was recorded only once. The chain employs TRBV13 and TRBJ2-5; weak D call: TRBD2 (5 bases). The CDR3 extends over 16 amino acids. Germline-derived CDR1 and CDR2 are PRHDT and FYEKMQ (reference sequence). V was clipped by 0 bases and J by 2 bases, with 13 bases between them. CDR3 amino acids: CASSLGGSGNQETQYF. The CDR3 DNA reads TGTGCCAGCAGCTTAGGTGGGTCGGGAAATCAAGAGACCCAGTACTTC.

The chain combines TRBV6-6 with TRBJ2-3; a weak D match, TRBD2 (5 bases). Trimming cost V 8 bases and J 5 bases, with 14 bases left between them. This CDR3 region has 13 residues. Germline lookup yields CDR1 MNHNY and CDR2 SVGAGI (reference sequence). CDR3: CASRGWEQDTQYF. The CDR3 region has the DNA TGTGCCAGCCGCGGTTGGGAGCAAGATACGCAGTATTTT.

This clone was observed a single time. V gene TRBV4-1 combines with J gene TRBJ2-6; 7 nucleotides align to TRBD1. From germline, CDR1 is MGHRA and CDR2 YSYEKL. V shed 1 base and J 0 bases; nucleotides not matched to a gene: 3. CDR3 length: 17 residues. Written as DNA, the CDR3 is TGCGCCAGCAGCCAAGTGACAGGGCGCTCTGGGGCCAACGTCCTGACTTTC. Amino acid sequence: CASSQVTGRSGANVLTF.

The chain is built from TRBV28 and TRBJ2-1; 11 positions agree with TRBD2. This CDR3 has 16 residues. V trimming: 5 bases; J trimming: 10 bases; junction bases outside the gene matches: 13. Germline V gene sequence: CDR1 MDHEN, CDR2 SYDVKM. Written as DNA, the CDR3 is TGTGCCAGCAGTAGGCGACTAGCGGGATTTGTTGGAGAGCAGTTCTTC. Its translation: CASSRRLAGFVGEQFF.

This clone was found once. An end of the junction does not agree with germline; a read error may underlie this. The J gene is TRBJ1-2, the V gene TRBV18, with TRBD1 as a possible D gene (6 bases). CDR1 is KGHSH, CDR2 LQKENI, per germline. The CDR3 has 15 residues. The CDR3: CASAPQEGVKYGYTF. CDR3 DNA: TGTGCCAGCGCACCACAAGAGGGGGTTAAGTATGGCTACACCTTC. The full variable domain, with the rest looked up from reference TRBV18 and TRBJ1-2, is NAGVMQNPRHLVRRRGQEARLRCSPMKGHSHVYWYRQLPEEGLKFMVYLQKENIIDESGMPKERFSAEFPKEGPSILRIQQVVRGDSAAYFCASAPQEGVKYGYTFGSGTRLTVV.

The chain combines TRBV27 with TRBJ2-1; D is undetermined. The germline CDR1 and CDR2 sequences are MNHEY and SMNVEV (reference sequence). Trimming shortened V by 3 bases and J by 7 bases, and 7 bases separated the two germline ends. The length of the CDR3 is 12 residues. The CDR3 loop is CASSFGFNEQFF. The CDR3 region has the DNA TGTGCCAGCAGTTTTGGCTTTAATGAGCAGTTCTTC.